This note documents a single T cell receptor beta chain sequence. About 0.5 to 1 ug RNA was reverse transcribed with random hexamers. Coverage of TCR beta CDR3 amplification by immunoSEQ multiplex PCR extended to 54 Vbeta and 13 Jbeta. From the immunoSEQ multiplex PCR reads, TCRdb called clonotypes with MiXCR, one entry per CDR3 protein. The sample yields about 430,000 distinct CDR3 sequences, more than 70% seen once. CD8+ and CD4+ blood T cells underwent TCR beta sequencing. The CDR3 loop spans 14 amino acids. V was shortened by 1 base and J by 7 bases, with 10 bases between the two germline ends. Per germline, CDR1 SEHNR and CDR2 FQNEAQ (reference sequence). This entry comes from a study of CD8 T cells in Susac syndrome.

This TCR was recovered from a human donor with multiple sclerosis. Sequenced sample: CD8+ T cells from PBMCs. The chain employs TRBV7-9 and TRBJ1-4; D is possibly TRBD1 (5 bases). The CDR3 DNA is TGTGCCAGCAGCTTAGTTGTGGGGCTTGAAAAACTGTTTTTT. It yields the protein CASSLVVGLEKLFF.